This TCR beta chain was identified during a study of cytomegalovirus exposure and HLA in healthy donors. PCR used 60 Vbeta primers and 13 Jbeta primers. Some clones are missing from TCRdb's copy, which holds only in-frame ones; the method was immunoSEQ multiplex PCR. The sample consists of 150,000 to 200,000 clones, about 70% of them appearing once. In the case of this clone: Its target is not known.

General study results and limits: TCR beta V segments were, for the most part, productive about 87% or about 30% of the time in an earlier analysis. Solely CMV serostatus was available to characterize immune exposure. An Asian-associated ancestry cluster reportedly showed fewer N-insertions than the roughly 670-donor mean in a later analysis.

The CDR3 spans 14 residues. V gave up 4 bases and J gave up 5 bases, with 15 bases separating them. Germline V lookup: CDR1 SGHNT, CDR2 YYREEE (reference sequence). Sequencing input: PBMCs. This clonotype originated in a woman aged 30 to 39 in good health and CMV-seronegative. The genes are TRBV5-4 and TRBJ1-1; D is perhaps TRBD1 (5 bases). The CDR3 loop is CASSPGEAGTEAFF. The CDR3 region has the DNA TGTGCCAGCAGCCCGGGGGAGGCTGGTACTGAAGCTTTCTTT.